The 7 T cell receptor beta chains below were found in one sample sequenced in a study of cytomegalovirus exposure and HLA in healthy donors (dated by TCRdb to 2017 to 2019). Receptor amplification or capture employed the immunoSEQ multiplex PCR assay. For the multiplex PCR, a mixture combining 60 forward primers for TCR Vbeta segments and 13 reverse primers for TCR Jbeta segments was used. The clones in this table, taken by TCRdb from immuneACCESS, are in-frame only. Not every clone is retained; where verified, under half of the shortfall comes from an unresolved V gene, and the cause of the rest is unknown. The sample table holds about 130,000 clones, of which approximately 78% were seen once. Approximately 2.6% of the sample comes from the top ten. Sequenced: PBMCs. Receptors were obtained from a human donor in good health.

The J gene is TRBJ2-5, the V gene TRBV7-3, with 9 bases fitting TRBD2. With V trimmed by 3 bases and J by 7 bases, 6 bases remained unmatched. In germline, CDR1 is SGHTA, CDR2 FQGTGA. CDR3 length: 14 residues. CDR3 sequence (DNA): TGTGCCAGCAGCTTGGGCGGGGGGGCGGGGACCCAGTACTTC. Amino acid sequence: CASSLGGGAGTQYF.

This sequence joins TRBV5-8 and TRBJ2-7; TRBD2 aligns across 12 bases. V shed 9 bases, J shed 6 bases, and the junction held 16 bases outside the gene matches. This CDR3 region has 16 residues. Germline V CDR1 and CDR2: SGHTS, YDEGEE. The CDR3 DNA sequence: TGTGCCACCCAGCGCCCCGGGACTAGCGGGTCTGGCGAGCAGTACTTC. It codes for CATQRPGTSGSGEQYF.

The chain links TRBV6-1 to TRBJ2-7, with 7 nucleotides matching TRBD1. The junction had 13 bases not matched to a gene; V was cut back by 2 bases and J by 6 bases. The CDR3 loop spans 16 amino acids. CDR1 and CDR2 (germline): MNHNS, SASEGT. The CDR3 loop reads CASSEWGPSTGTEQYF. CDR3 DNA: TGTGCCAGCAGTGAATGGGGACCGTCGACAGGGACCGAGCAGTACTTC.

In DNA, the CDR3 is TGTGCCAGCAGCCAGGGGTCACTAGCGGGACTCCTTAATGAGCAGTTCTTC. As protein: CASSQGSLAGLLNEQFF. This chain connects TRBV5-6 to TRBJ2-1, with 10 bases that match TRBD2. This CDR3 has 17 residues. CDR1 is SGHDT, CDR2 YYEEEE, per germline. Losses at the gene ends were 4 bases for V and 7 bases for J; bases not matched to a gene: 14.

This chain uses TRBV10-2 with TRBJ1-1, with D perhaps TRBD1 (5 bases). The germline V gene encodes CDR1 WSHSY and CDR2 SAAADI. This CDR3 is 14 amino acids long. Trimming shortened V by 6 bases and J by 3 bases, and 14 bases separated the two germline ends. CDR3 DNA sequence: TGCGCCAGCAGGCCTCCATCCAGGGACACTGAAGCTTTCTTT. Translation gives CASRPPSRDTEAFF.

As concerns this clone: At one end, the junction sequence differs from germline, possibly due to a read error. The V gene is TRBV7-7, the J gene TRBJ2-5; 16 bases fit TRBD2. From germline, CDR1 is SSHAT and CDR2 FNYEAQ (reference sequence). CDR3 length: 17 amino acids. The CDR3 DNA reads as TGTGCTAGCAGCTTAGCGACCTCCGGGACTAGCGGGGGGGCAGTGTACTTC. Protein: CASSLATSGTSGGAVYF.

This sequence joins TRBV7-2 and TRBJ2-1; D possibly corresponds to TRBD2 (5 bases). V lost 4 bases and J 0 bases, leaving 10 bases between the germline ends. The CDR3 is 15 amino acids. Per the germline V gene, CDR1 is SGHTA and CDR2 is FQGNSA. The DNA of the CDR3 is TGTGCCAGCAGCTCTAGCCCGAGCTCCTACAATGAGCAGTTCTTC. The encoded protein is CASSSSPSSYNEQFF. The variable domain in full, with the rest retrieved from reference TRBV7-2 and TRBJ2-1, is GAGVSQSPSNKVTEKGKDVELRCDPISGHTALYWYRQSLGQGLEFLIYFQGNSAPDKSGLPSDRFSAERTGGSVSTLTIQRTQQEDSAVYLCASSSSPSSYNEQFFGPGTRLTVL.